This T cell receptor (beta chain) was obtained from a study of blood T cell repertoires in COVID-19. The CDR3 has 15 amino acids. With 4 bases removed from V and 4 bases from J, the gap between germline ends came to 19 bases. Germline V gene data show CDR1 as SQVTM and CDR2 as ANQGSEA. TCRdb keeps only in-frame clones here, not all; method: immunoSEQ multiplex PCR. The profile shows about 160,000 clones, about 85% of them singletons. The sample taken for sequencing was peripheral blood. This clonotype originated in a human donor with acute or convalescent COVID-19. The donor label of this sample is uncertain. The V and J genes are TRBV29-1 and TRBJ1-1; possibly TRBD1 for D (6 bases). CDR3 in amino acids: CSVGARGGYGTEAFF. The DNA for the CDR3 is TGCAGCGTTGGGGCTAGGGGGGGTTACGGCACTGAAGCTTTCTTT.